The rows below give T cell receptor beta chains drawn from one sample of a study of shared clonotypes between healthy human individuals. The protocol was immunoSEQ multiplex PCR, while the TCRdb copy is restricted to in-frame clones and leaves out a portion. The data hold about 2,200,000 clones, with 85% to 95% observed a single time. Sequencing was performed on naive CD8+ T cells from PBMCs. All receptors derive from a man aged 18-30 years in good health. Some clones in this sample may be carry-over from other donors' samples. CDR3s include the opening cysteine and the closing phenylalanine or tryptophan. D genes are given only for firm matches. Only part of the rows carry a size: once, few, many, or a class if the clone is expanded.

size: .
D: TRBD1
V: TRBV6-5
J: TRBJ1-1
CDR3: CASSYADRGEAFF
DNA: TGTGCCAGCAGTTACGCGGACAGGGGTGAAGCTTTCTTT

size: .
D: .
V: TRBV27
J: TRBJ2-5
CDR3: CASSLLRLGFPPETQYF
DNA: TGTGCCAGCAGTTTACTCCGGCTCGGCTTTCCCCCAGAGACCCAGTACTTC

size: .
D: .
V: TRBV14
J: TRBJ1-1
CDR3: CASRQSAAGFTEAFF
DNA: TGTGCCAGCAGACAAAGCGCCGCGGGGTTCACTGAAGCTTTCTTT

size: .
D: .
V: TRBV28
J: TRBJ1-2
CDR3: CASSWALDSNYGYTF
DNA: TGTGCCAGCAGTTGGGCCCTGGACTCTAACTATGGCTACACCTTC

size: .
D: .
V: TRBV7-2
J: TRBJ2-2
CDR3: CASSLGGRRQGTGELFF
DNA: TGTGCCAGCAGCTTAGGCGGGAGACGTCAGGGGACCGGGGAGCTGTTTTTT

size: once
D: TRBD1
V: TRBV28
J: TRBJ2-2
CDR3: CASSHTGVGELFF
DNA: TGTGCCAGCAGCCACACAGGGGTCGGGGAGCTGTTTTTT

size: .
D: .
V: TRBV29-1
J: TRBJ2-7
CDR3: CSVGFSYEQYF
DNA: TGCAGCGTTGGATTTTCCTACGAGCAGTACTTC

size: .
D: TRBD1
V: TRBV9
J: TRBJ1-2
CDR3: CASSVGRGGQSDYGYTF
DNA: TGTGCCAGCAGCGTAGGAAGAGGGGGACAGTCGGACTATGGCTACACCTTC

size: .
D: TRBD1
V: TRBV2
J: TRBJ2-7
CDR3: CASRDRDRGNEQYF
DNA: TGTGCCAGCAGAGACCGGGACAGGGGCAACGAGCAGTACTTC

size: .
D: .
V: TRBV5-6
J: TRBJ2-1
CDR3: CASSPDVGSSYNEQFF
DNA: TGTGCCAGCAGCCCGGACGTCGGGAGCTCCTACAATGAGCAGTTCTTC

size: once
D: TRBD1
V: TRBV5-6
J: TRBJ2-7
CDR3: CASSLWTGDPYYEQYF
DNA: TGTGCCAGCAGCTTGTGGACAGGGGACCCCTACTACGAGCAGTACTTC

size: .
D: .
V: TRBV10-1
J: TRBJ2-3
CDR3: CASSDSRPADTQYF
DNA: TGCGCCAGCAGTGACTCGAGGCCTGCGGATACGCAGTATTTT

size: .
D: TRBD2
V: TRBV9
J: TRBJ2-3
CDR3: CASSPGLADSTDTQYF
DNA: TGTGCCAGCAGCCCCGGGCTAGCGGACAGCACAGATACGCAGTATTTT

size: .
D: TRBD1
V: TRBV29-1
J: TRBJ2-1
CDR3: CSVEPGQGNNEQFF
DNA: TGCAGCGTTGAACCGGGACAGGGTAACAATGAGCAGTTCTTC

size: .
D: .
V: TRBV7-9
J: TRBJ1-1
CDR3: CAIEAVDTEAFF
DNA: TGTGCCATAGAGGCGGTCGACACTGAAGCTTTCTTT

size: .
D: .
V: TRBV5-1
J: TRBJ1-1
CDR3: CASSSGSLTEAFF
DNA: TGCGCCAGCAGCTCTGGATCACTCACTGAAGCTTTCTTT

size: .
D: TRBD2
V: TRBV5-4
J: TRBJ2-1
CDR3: CASSQGGGSSSYNEQFF
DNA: TGTGCCAGCAGCCAAGGCGGGGGGAGTTCAAGCTACAATGAGCAGTTCTTC

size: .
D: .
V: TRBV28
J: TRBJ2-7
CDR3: CASSLLGGSYEQYF
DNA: TGTGCCAGCAGTTTACTCGGTGGCTCCTACGAGCAGTACTTC

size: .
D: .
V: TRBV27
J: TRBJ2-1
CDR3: CASSSLGVNEQFF
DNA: TGTGCCAGCAGTTCCCTGGGGGTCAATGAGCAGTTCTTC

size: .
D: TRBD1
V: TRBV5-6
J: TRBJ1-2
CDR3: CASRGTGDYSNYGYTF
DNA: TGTGCCAGCAGGGGGACAGGGGACTATTCTAACTATGGCTACACCTTC

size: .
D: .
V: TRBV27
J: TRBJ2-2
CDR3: CAVLLRNTGELFF
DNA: TGTGCCGTCCTCCTGCGAAACACCGGGGAGCTGTTTTTT

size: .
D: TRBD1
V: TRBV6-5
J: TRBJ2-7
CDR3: CASSYTGVLGYEQYF
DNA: TGTGCCAGCAGTTACACAGGGGTCTTAGGCTACGAGCAGTACTTC

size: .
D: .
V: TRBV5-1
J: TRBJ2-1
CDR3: CASSLGSSNEQFF
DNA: TGCGCCAGCAGCTTGGGCTCCTCTAACGAGCAGTTCTTC

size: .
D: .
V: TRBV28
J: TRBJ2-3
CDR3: CASSTQDFSYTDTQYF
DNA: TGTGCCAGCAGTACACAGGACTTTTCCTACACAGATACGCAGTATTTT

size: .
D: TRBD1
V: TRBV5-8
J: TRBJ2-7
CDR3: CASSRRPGQGTYEQYF
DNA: TGTGCCAGCAGCCGCCGACCGGGACAGGGTACTTACGAGCAGTACTTC

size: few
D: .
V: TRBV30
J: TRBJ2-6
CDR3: CAWSWGAGANVLTF
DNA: TGTGCCTGGAGTTGGGGGGCTGGGGCCAACGTCCTGACTTTC

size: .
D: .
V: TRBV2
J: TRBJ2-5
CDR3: CASSEQGVGQETQYF
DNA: TGTGCCAGCAGTGAACAGGGTGTAGGTCAGGAGACCCAGTACTTC

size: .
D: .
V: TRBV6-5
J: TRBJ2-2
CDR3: CASSYYEAGELFF
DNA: TGTGCCAGCAGTTATTACGAAGCCGGGGAGCTGTTTTTT

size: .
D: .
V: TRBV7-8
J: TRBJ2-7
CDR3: CASSLASHEQYF
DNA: TGTGCCAGCAGCTTAGCATCGCACGAGCAGTACTTC

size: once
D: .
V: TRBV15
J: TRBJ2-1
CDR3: CATSRVEIPSSYNEQFF
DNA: TGTGCCACCAGCAGAGTTGAGATTCCTAGCTCCTACAATGAGCAGTTCTTC

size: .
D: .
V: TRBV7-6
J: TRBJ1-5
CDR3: CASSRALGQPQHF
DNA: TGTGCCAGCAGCCGGGCCCTCGGTCAGCCCCAGCATTTT

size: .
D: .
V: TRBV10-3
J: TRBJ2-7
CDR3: CAISGAAREQYF
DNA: TGTGCCATCAGTGGCGCTGCCCGGGAGCAGTACTTC

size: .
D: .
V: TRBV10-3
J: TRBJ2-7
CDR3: CAISGDFYEQYF
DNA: TGTGCCATCAGTGGGGACTTCTACGAGCAGTACTTC

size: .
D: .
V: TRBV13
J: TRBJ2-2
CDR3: CASSPGSGELFF
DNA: TGTGCCAGCAGCCCAGGTTCCGGGGAGCTGTTTTTT

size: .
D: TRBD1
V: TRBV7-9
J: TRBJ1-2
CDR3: CASSPVMDRTFGGYTF
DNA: TGTGCCAGCAGCCCGGTAATGGACAGGACTTTCGGTGGCTACACCTTC

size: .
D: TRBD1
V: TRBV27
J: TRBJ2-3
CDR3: CASSLMYGQGPDTQYF
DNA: TGTGCCAGCAGTTTAATGTACGGACAGGGTCCAGATACGCAGTATTTT

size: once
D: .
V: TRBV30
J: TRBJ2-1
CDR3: CAWSVRDGGHNEQFF
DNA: TGTGCCTGGAGTGTACGTGACGGTGGGCACAATGAGCAGTTCTTC

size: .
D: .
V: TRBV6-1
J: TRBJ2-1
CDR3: CASSEGIPNNEQFF
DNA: TGTGCCAGCAGTGAGGGGATCCCCAACAATGAGCAGTTCTTC

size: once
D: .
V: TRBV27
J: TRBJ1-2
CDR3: CASSLSGTAKYGYTF
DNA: TGTGCCAGCAGCCTCTCCGGAACAGCGAAATATGGCTACACCTTC

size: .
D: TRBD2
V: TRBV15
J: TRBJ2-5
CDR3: CATSIRASGAPGFGTQYF
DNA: TGTGCCACCAGCATTAGGGCTAGCGGGGCACCGGGTTTTGGGACCCAGTACTTC

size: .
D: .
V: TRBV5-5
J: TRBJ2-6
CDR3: CASSFNPSSGANVLTF
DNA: TGTGCCAGCAGCTTCAACCCCAGCTCTGGGGCCAACGTCCTGACTTTC

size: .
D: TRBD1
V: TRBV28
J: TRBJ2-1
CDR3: CASSSSPGQLNEQFF
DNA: TGTGCCAGCAGTTCCTCCCCGGGACAGCTAAATGAGCAGTTCTTC

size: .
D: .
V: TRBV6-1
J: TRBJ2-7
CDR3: CASEGTEQYF
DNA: TGTGCCAGCGAGGGGACGGAGCAGTACTTC

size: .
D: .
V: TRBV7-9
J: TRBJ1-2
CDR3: CASDVAGLGQYPMRGYTF
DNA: TGTGCCAGCGACGTCGCAGGGTTAGGGCAGTATCCGATGCGGGGCTACACCTTC

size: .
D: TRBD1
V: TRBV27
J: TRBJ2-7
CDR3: CASHTPDRGGHEQYF
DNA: TGTGCCAGCCATACCCCGGACCGAGGGGGCCACGAGCAGTACTTC

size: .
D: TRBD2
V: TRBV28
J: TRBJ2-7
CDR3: CASSGLAGDYEQYF
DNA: TGTGCCAGCAGTGGACTAGCGGGAGACTACGAGCAGTACTTC

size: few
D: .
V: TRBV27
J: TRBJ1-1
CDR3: CASSQTAKSTEAFF
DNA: TGTGCCAGCAGTCAAACAGCGAAATCGACTGAAGCTTTCTTT

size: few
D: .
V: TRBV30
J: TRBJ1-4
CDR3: CAWGLNRQNEKLFF
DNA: TGTGCCTGGGGCCTTAACCGTCAAAATGAAAAACTGTTTTTT

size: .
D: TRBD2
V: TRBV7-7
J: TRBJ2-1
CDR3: CASSLVKAGAFHEQFF
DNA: TGTGCCAGCAGCTTAGTGAAGGCGGGAGCATTCCATGAGCAGTTCTTC

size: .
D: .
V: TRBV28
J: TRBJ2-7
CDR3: CASSFPGVGSYEQYF
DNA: TGTGCCAGCAGTTTCCCAGGGGTAGGCTCCTACGAGCAGTACTTC

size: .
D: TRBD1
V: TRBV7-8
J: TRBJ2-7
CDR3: CASSLVGQGYEQYF
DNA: TGTGCCAGCAGCTTAGTGGGACAGGGGTACGAGCAGTACTTC

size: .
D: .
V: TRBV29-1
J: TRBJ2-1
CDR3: CSVDGDNEQFF
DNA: TGCAGCGTCGACGGGGACAATGAGCAGTTCTTC

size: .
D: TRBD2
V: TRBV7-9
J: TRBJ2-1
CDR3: CASNQRGAYNEQFF
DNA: TGTGCCAGCAACCAGCGGGGGGCCTACAATGAGCAGTTCTTC

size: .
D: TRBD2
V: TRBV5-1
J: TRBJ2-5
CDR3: CASRASGAQETQYF
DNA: TGCGCCAGCAGGGCTAGCGGGGCTCAAGAGACCCAGTACTTC